The 25 T cell receptor beta chains presented below share a single source sample, sequenced in a study of chemoradiotherapy in HPV16-positive cancers. Measured with immunoSEQ multiplex PCR; TCRdb has only the in-frame clones, and not every one. Of about 6,600 clones in the sample, 81% were seen once. Material: tumor tissue, obtained from a patient who underwent chemoradiotherapy. These receptors originate from a human donor with HPV-associated anogenital cancer.

The genes are TRBV6-1 and TRBJ1-5; D is unresolved. Germline CDR1 reads MNHNS; CDR2 reads SASEGT. CDR3 size: 16 residues. Trimming cost V 1 base and J 9 bases, with 19 bases left between them. DNA for the CDR3: TGTGCCAGCAGTGAAGGGGTCGGCTCCCCAACCTCGCCCCAGCATTTT. Its protein is CASSEGVGSPTSPQHF.

This chain uses TRBV9 with TRBJ2-5, with D uncertain. CDR1 is SGDLS, CDR2 YYNGEE, per germline. V was pared by 2 bases and J by 2 bases, with 1 base between. The CDR3 has 11 residues. The CDR3 reads CASSVQETQYF. In DNA form, the CDR3 reads TGTGCCAGCAGCGTTCAAGAGACCCAGTACTTC.

This chain connects TRBV29-1 to TRBJ2-1; possible D gene TRBD2, 5 bases. CDR3 length equals 14 residues. Per germline, CDR1 SQVTM and CDR2 ANQGSEA. V lost 4 bases to trimming and J lost 6 bases, with 16 bases between them. The CDR3 reads CSVGVYRAGNEQFF. Here the CDR3 DNA reads TGCAGCGTTGGCGTTTACCGGGCGGGCAATGAGCAGTTCTTC.

The gene calls are TRBV14 and TRBJ2-3, with D hard to call. Germline lookup yields CDR1 SGHDN and CDR2 FVKESK. V was pared by 4 bases and J by 4 bases, with 15 bases between. The CDR3 consists of 15 residues. The chain's CDR3 is CASSPATLPPDTQYF. The CDR3 region has the DNA TGTGCCAGCAGCCCGGCAACGCTCCCCCCAGATACGCAGTATTTT.

V and J are TRBV2 and TRBJ2-2; 8 positions agree with TRBD1. With 5 bases clipped from V and 6 bases from J, the junction kept 5 bases outside the gene matches. The germline CDR1 and CDR2 sequences are SNHLY and FYNNEI. The CDR3 length is 14 residues. CDR3 sequence: CASSPDRVSGELFF. CDR3 DNA sequence: TGTGCCAGCAGTCCGGACAGGGTATCCGGGGAGCTGTTTTTT.

The rearrangement uses TRBV9 and TRBJ2-3, with D possibly being TRBD2 (5 bases). The germline V and J ends were trimmed by 1 base and 0 bases, with 6 bases remaining between them. The CDR3 sequence is 14 residues long. The V gene's germline CDR1 is SGDLS and CDR2 YYNGEE. CDR3 residues: CASSVLASTDTQYF. The CDR3 bases are TGTGCCAGCAGCGTACTAGCTAGCACAGATACGCAGTATTTT. Looking up the rest from reference TRBV9 and TRBJ2-3 gives the full variable domain: DSGVTQTPKHLITATGQRVTLRCSPRSGDLSVYWYQQSLDQGLQFLIQYYNGEERAKGNILERFSAQQFPDLHSELNLSSLELGDSALYFCASSVLASTDTQYFGPGTRLTVL.

This clone was recorded a few times. The J gene is TRBJ1-4, the V gene TRBV10-3, with D perhaps matching TRBD1 (6 bases). CDR1 ENHRY and CDR2 SYGVKD come from the germline V gene. V was shortened by 9 bases and J by 1 base, with 12 bases between the two germline ends. CDR3 length: 14 residues. As DNA, the CDR3 is TGTGCCATAAGGTCAGGGGAAACTAATGAAAAACTGTTTTTT. Protein product: CAIRSGETNEKLFF.

This clone ranks as large (0.1 to 1%). The chain is built from TRBV27 and TRBJ2-3; TRBD2 aligns across 8 bases. The CDR3 runs to 15 residues. Germline CDR1 reads MNHEY; CDR2 reads SMNVEV (reference sequence). After removal of 5 bases from V and 0 bases from J, the junction contained 4 bases not matched to a gene. CDR3 in amino acids: CASSPAGASTDTQYF. CDR3 nucleotide sequence: TGTGCCAGCAGTCCAGCGGGGGCTAGCACAGATACGCAGTATTTT.

This clone was observed a single time. The chain's CDR3 is CASSPTDSNNEQFF. The CDR3 DNA sequence: TGTGCCAGCTCACCGACCGACTCAAACAATGAGCAGTTCTTC. The chain is built from TRBV18 and TRBJ2-1; no clear D gene. The germline V and J ends were trimmed by 3 bases and 5 bases, with 11 bases remaining between them. Per the germline V gene, CDR1 is KGHSH and CDR2 is LQKENI. CDR3 length equals 14 residues.

The J gene is TRBJ1-4, the V gene TRBV9; possibly TRBD1 for D (6 bases). Deletions cut 0 bases from V and 8 bases from J, with 11 bases between. There are 14 residues in the CDR3. Germline lookup yields CDR1 SGDLS and CDR2 YYNGEE. CDR3 protein: CASSVGGGNEKLFF. The DNA of the CDR3 is TGTGCCAGCAGCGTAGGGGGGGGCAACGAAAAACTGTTTTTT.

This clone has a single count. This rearrangement joins TRBV5-5 to TRBJ2-1, with 7 bases fitting TRBD2. Germline CDR1 SGHKS, CDR2 YYEKEE (reference sequence). V was pared by 7 bases and J by 3 bases, with 10 bases of the junction left unmatched. The CDR3 covers 15 residues. The CDR3 DNA sequence: TGTGCCAGCGGACTAAGCGGGACGAGCTACAATGAGCAGTTCTTC. It is translated as CASGLSGTSYNEQFF.

The chain joins TRBV5-6 to TRBJ2-7, with D unresolved. Germline V gives CDR1 SGHDT, CDR2 YYEEEE. V shed 0 bases and J shed 5 bases, with 3 bases lying between them. CDR3 length equals 11 residues. CDR3 nucleotides: TGTGCCAGCAGCTTGGGGGACGAGCAGTACTTC. Encoded protein: CASSLGDEQYF. Supplemented by reference TRBV5-6 and TRBJ2-7, the full variable domain reads DAGVTQSPTHLIKTRGQQVTLRCSPKSGHDTVSWYQQALGQGPQFIFQYYEEEERQRGNFPDRFSGHQFPNYSSELNVNALLLGDSALYLCASSLGDEQYFGPGTRLTVT.

The V and J genes are TRBV6-5 and TRBJ1-5; tentatively, D is TRBD1 (5 bases). Germline V gives CDR1 MNHEY, CDR2 SVGAGI. The CDR3 has 14 residues. Deletions cut 2 bases from V and 5 bases from J, with 10 bases between. This CDR3 is CASSYRGRDQPQHF. In DNA, the CDR3 is TGTGCCAGCAGTTACAGGGGACGAGATCAGCCCCAGCATTTT.

This clone came up a few times. The chain carries TRBV4-3 and TRBJ1-1; no clear D. The CDR3 runs to 15 residues. The germline V gene encodes CDR1 LGHNA and CDR2 YSLEER. V was pared by 1 base and J by 1 base, with 10 bases between. The CDR3 bases are TGCGCCAGCAGCCAAGGGACGGGGAAGAACACTGAAGCTTTCTTT. It yields the protein CASSQGTGKNTEAFF.

The chain carries TRBV5-1 and TRBJ2-5, with 11 bases matching TRBD1. Trimming cost V 4 bases and J 11 bases; bases outside gene matches: 13. This CDR3 spans 15 amino acids. In germline, CDR1 is SGHRS, CDR2 YFSETQ. CDR3 region: CASSTAGTGGSQQYF. The CDR3 DNA reads TGCGCCAGCAGCACAGCCGGGACAGGGGGGTCTCAGCAGTACTTC.

This clone was counted once. The rearrangement links TRBV5-1 to TRBJ2-7; 8 bases align to TRBD1. There are 16 residues in the CDR3. CDR1 SGHRS and CDR2 YFSETQ come from the germline V gene. The ends lost 0 bases at V and 6 bases at J; junction bases unmatched: 11. Written as DNA, the CDR3 is TGCGCCAGCAGCTTGGGCCTAGGGGACAGGCGGGTCGAGCAGTACTTC. This gives the protein CASSLGLGDRRVEQYF.

To note about this clone: This sample includes further DNA sequences coding for the same CDR3. The chain combines TRBV7-9 with TRBJ2-7, with unresolved D. CDR1 is SEHNR and CDR2 is FQNEAQ in the germline V gene (reference sequence). V was clipped by 2 bases and J by 2 bases, with 4 bases between them. The CDR3 covers 12 residues. The CDR3 protein is CASSLSAYEQYF. In DNA form, the CDR3 reads TGTGCCAGCAGCTTATCAGCCTACGAGCAGTACTTC.

The chain employs TRBV29-1 and TRBJ2-1, with D maybe TRBD1 (5 bases). The V gene lost 0 bases and the J gene lost 0 bases, with 12 bases spanning the gap. Germline CDR1 is SQVTM and CDR2 is ANQGSEA. The CDR3 runs to 16 residues. CDR3 bases: TGCAGCGTTGAAGACGTTCAGGGAAGCTCCTACAATGAGCAGTTCTTC. Its protein is CSVEDVQGSSYNEQFF.

This chain connects TRBV7-6 to TRBJ2-1, with a weak D call TRBD2 (6 bases). Germline values: CDR1 SGHVS, CDR2 FNYEAQ. The CDR3 contains 14 residues. Trimming pared 5 bases from V and 4 bases from J, leaving 12 bases between. CDR3 in amino acids: CASSPLAQYNEQFF. DNA of the CDR3: TGTGCCAGCAGCCCACTAGCCCAATACAATGAGCAGTTCTTC.

CDR3 in amino acids: CAWSLRGVGQYF. CDR3 nucleotides: TGTGCCTGGAGTTTGAGGGGGGTCGGGCAGTACTTC. J is TRBJ2-7 and V is TRBV30, with D perhaps being TRBD1 or TRBD2 (6 bases each). With 2 bases removed from V and 9 bases from J, the gap between germline ends came to 14 bases. This CDR3 has 12 residues. Germline assignment: CDR1 GTSNPN and CDR2 SVGIG (reference sequence).

On this clone: A junction end diverges from the germline sequence, so it may reflect a read error. This rearrangement joins TRBV5-1 to TRBJ2-2; perhaps TRBD1 as D (6 bases). Germline lookup yields CDR1 SGHRS and CDR2 YFSETQ. CDR3 length: 16 amino acids. The CDR3 nucleotides are TGCGCCAGCAGCTTTGGCGGACAGTCGAACGCCGGGGAGCTGTTTTTT. Translated, it gives CASSFGGQSNAGELFF.

The genes are TRBV19 and TRBJ1-1; TRBD1 aligns across 7 bases. The CDR3 contains 15 residues. CDR1 is LNHDA and CDR2 is SQIVND in the germline V gene (reference sequence). V shed 4 bases, J shed 5 bases, and the junction held 10 bases outside the gene matches. The CDR3 loop reads CASSRGQVGETEAFF. CDR3 DNA: TGTGCCAGTAGTAGAGGACAGGTCGGGGAGACTGAAGCTTTCTTT.

The chain has TRBV6-5 and TRBJ1-1; TRBD1 matches at 8 bases. Germline V gene lookup returns CDR1 MNHEY and CDR2 SVGAGI. This CDR3 has 15 residues. Trimming took 6 bases from V and 10 from J; bases not matched to a gene: 16. Here the CDR3 reads CASSLSITGGVGAFF. DNA of the CDR3: TGTGCCAGCAGCCTATCGATTACAGGGGGTGTGGGAGCTTTCTTT.

CDR3 loop: CASSFSGRLTGELFF. CDR3 nucleotide sequence: TGTGCCAGCAGTTTCAGCGGGAGACTCACCGGGGAGCTGTTTTTT. V and J are TRBV28 and TRBJ2-2, with 8 bases matching TRBD2. Germline lookup yields CDR1 MDHEN and CDR2 SYDVKM. Trimming cost V 3 bases and J 4 bases; bases outside gene matches: 4. This CDR3 has 15 residues.

The chain has TRBV2 and TRBJ2-4, with 11 bases matching TRBD2. This CDR3 has 19 residues. CDR1 is SNHLY, CDR2 FYNNEI, per germline. Unmatched junction bases numbered 14, after V lost 7 bases and J lost 0 bases. The CDR3 loop reads CASNIPGLAGGLAKNIQYF. As DNA, the CDR3 is TGTGCCAGCAATATCCCTGGCCTAGCGGGGGGACTAGCCAAAAACATTCAGTACTTC.